What follows are 26 T cell receptor beta chains derived from one specimen sequenced in a study of shared clonotypes between healthy human individuals (dated by TCRdb to the early 2020s). Receptor amplification or capture employed the immunoSEQ multiplex PCR assay. TCRdb provides this immuneACCESS table in a form limited to in-frame rearrangements. Some clones are lacking; in checked studies, under half of them reflect an unresolved V gene, and why the rest are absent is not known. A total of approximately 640,000 clones appear in this sample, 72% of them only once. The top ten clonotypes cover 1.8% of the sample. What was sequenced was memory CD4+ T cells sorted from blood. Per the publication, the cell subset or site label means: CD45RA-negative fraction. All receptors come from a woman younger than 45 in good health.

The chain links TRBV28 to TRBJ2-3; TRBD2 matches at 10 bases. The CDR3 has 15 amino acids. Germline CDR1 is MDHEN and CDR2 is SYDVKM. V was clipped by 8 bases and J by 5 bases; unmatched bases: 10. The CDR3 is CASGILAGFRDTQYF. The CDR3 region has the DNA TGTGCCAGCGGGATACTAGCGGGATTCAGAGATACGCAGTATTTT.

J is TRBJ1-1 and V is TRBV28; the D is unclear. Germline loops: CDR1 MDHEN, CDR2 SYDVKM. Trimming cost V 10 bases and J 4 bases, with 16 bases left between them. The CDR3 loop spans 13 amino acids. The CDR3 sequence: CATLPPIRTEAFF. The CDR3, as DNA: TGTGCCACCCTTCCGCCGATACGCACTGAAGCTTTCTTT. Filled out from reference TRBV28 and TRBJ1-1, the complete variable domain reads DVKVTQSSRYLVKRTGEKVFLECVQDMDHENMFWYRQDPGLGLRLIYFSYDVKMKEKGDIPEGYSVSREKKERFSLILESASTNQTSMYLCATLPPIRTEAFFGQGTRLTVV.

This chain uses TRBV10-3 with TRBJ2-7, with 8 bases fitting TRBD1. The ends lost 5 bases at V and 2 bases at J; junction bases unmatched: 11. CDR1 ENHRY and CDR2 SYGVKD come from the germline V gene. The CDR3 length is 16 residues. The CDR3 DNA is TGTGCCATCAGTAACCCGCCGGGACAGGCGACCTACGAGCAGTACTTC. Its protein is CAISNPPGQATYEQYF.

The genes are TRBV5-5 and TRBJ2-1, with a possible D match to TRBD2 (6 bases). V was clipped by 4 bases and J by 0 bases, with 14 bases between them. This CDR3 contains 16 residues. Germline lookup yields CDR1 SGHKS and CDR2 YYEKEE (reference sequence). The CDR3 here is CASSRLAESSYNEQFF. The DNA of the CDR3 is TGTGCCAGCAGCAGATTAGCGGAGAGCTCCTACAATGAGCAGTTCTTC.

This clone was seen only a few times. The gene calls are TRBV28 and TRBJ1-5; the D is unclear. This CDR3 is 13 amino acids long. Trimming took off 6 bases at V and 6 bases at J, with 12 bases between the two ends. Germline CDR1 and CDR2: MDHEN and SYDVKM. The CDR3 DNA follows: TGTGCCAGCAGCCACCCGAATGGTCAGCCCCAGCATTTT. This gives the protein CASSHPNGQPQHF. Full variable domain (remainder filled in from reference TRBV28 and TRBJ1-5): DVKVTQSSRYLVKRTGEKVFLECVQDMDHENMFWYRQDPGLGLRLIYFSYDVKMKEKGDIPEGYSVSREKKERFSLILESASTNQTSMYLCASSHPNGQPQHFGDGTRLSIL.

The rearrangement links TRBV6-1 to TRBJ2-3, with a possible D match to TRBD2 (6 bases). Germline V gene sequence: CDR1 MNHNS, CDR2 SASEGT. The CDR3 extends over 16 amino acids. V lost 2 bases to trimming and J lost 1 base, with 13 bases between them. The CDR3 DNA reads as TGTGCCAGCAGTGAATGGGGCGGGATTGGCACAGATACGCAGTATTTT. It encodes CASSEWGGIGTDTQYF.

V is TRBV2 and J is TRBJ2-1, with 12 bases lining up with TRBD2. V lost 6 bases and J lost 3; bases outside the gene matches: 3. The CDR3 extends over 15 amino acids. The germline V gene has CDR1 SNHLY and CDR2 FYNNEI. This CDR3 is CASRLGLAGYNEQFF. The CDR3 DNA reads TGTGCCAGCAGATTGGGACTAGCGGGCTACAATGAGCAGTTCTTC.

The gene calls are TRBV6-5 and TRBJ1-2; D may be TRBD1 (5 bases). Germline values: CDR1 MNHEY, CDR2 SVGAGI. The CDR3 runs 13 residues. The germline V and J ends were trimmed by 6 bases and 4 bases, with 12 bases remaining between them. CDR3 DNA sequence: TGTGCCAGCAGCCCTGGACACCTCTATGGCTACACCTTC. This translates into CASSPGHLYGYTF.

The gene calls are TRBV27 and TRBJ2-7; 14 positions agree with TRBD2. The V gene end was trimmed by 7 bases and the J gene end by 1 base; junction bases not matched to a gene: 3. There are 15 residues in the CDR3. Germline V gene data show CDR1 as MNHEY and CDR2 as SMNVEV (reference sequence). CDR3 DNA: TGTGCCAGCACTCGACTAGCGGGAGGGTCCTACGAGCAGTACTTC. Translation gives CASTRLAGGSYEQYF.

This clone appeared a single time. The CDR3 here is CSGGLAGATGELFF. CDR3 sequence (DNA): TGCAGCGGGGGACTAGCGGGAGCCACCGGGGAGCTGTTTTTT. The genes are TRBV29-1 and TRBJ2-2, with 14 bases matching TRBD2. The CDR3 extends over 14 amino acids. V lost 7 bases to trimming and J lost 4 bases; unmatched junction nucleotides: 2. Germline CDR1 is SQVTM and CDR2 is ANQGSEA.

Only one count was recorded for this clone. CDR3 protein: CASSGPGTSGTDTQYF. The CDR3 bases are TGTGCCAGCAGTGGCCCCGGGACTAGCGGCACAGATACGCAGTATTTT. The chain recombines TRBV2 with TRBJ2-3, with 10 bases lining up with TRBD2. The V and J ends lost 4 bases and 1 base, in that order; junction bases with no gene match: 5. Germline CDR1 SNHLY, CDR2 FYNNEI. This CDR3 is 16 amino acids long.

Note on this clone: This CDR3 is also generated by other DNA sequences in the sample. The rearrangement links TRBV7-9 to TRBJ2-3; TRBD2 matches 14 bases. This CDR3 region has 16 residues. Germline V gene lookup returns CDR1 SEHNR and CDR2 FQNEAQ (reference sequence). V was pared by 5 bases and J by 2 bases, with 3 bases of the junction left unmatched. The DNA for the CDR3 is TGTGCCAGCAGCCTGACTAGCGGGAGGGCCACAGATACGCAGTATTTT. Its translation is CASSLTSGRATDTQYF.

This clone was observed a single time. A far larger clone is off by one base, so a read error is likely. This chain joins TRBV20-1 and TRBJ1-2; D is unclear. This CDR3 contains 10 residues. Germline V CDR1 and CDR2: DFQATT, SNEGSKA (reference sequence). The CDR3 is CSPFEYGHTF. As DNA, the CDR3 is TGCAGTCCCTTTGAGTATGGCCACACCTTC.

The V gene is TRBV10-2, the J gene TRBJ2-1; TRBD2 matches at 8 bases. Trimming removed 7 bases from V and 4 bases from J; junction bases left unmatched: 15. The CDR3 has 17 amino acids. Germline values: CDR1 WSHSY, CDR2 SAAADI. CDR3 DNA sequence: TGCGCCAGCAAGACCCTCGGCGGGGGGAGGACGTACAATGAGCAGTTCTTC. Its translation is CASKTLGGGRTYNEQFF.

This clone was observed many times. The rearrangement links TRBV5-1 to TRBJ1-4; 8 bases are a match to TRBD1. The V gene's germline CDR1 is SGHRS and CDR2 YFSETQ. J gave up 7 bases and V 0 bases, and 5 bases lay outside the gene matches. This CDR3 region has 15 residues. This CDR3 is CASSLGTGLGEKLFF. In DNA, the CDR3 is TGCGCCAGCAGCTTGGGGACAGGGTTGGGTGAAAAACTGTTTTTT.

The chain carries TRBV5-1 and TRBJ2-7, with TRBD1 as a possible D gene (6 bases). This CDR3 is built from 14 residues. Germline CDR1 is SGHRS and CDR2 is YFSETQ. The germline V and J ends were trimmed by 0 bases and 1 base, with 8 bases remaining between them. This CDR3 reads CASSLAGQSYEQYF. The CDR3 region has the DNA TGCGCCAGCAGCTTGGCTGGACAGTCCTACGAGCAGTACTTC.

The rearrangement uses TRBV19 and TRBJ1-5; a weak D match, TRBD1 (6 bases). Germline V gene sequence: CDR1 LNHDA, CDR2 SQIVND (reference sequence). CDR3 length equals 15 residues. The V end lost 3 bases, the J end lost 5 bases, and 14 bases lay between the germline ends. The CDR3 bases are TGTGCCAGTAGTATTAGACACCCAGGGGATCAGCCCCAGCATTTT. Its translation: CASSIRHPGDQPQHF. The full variable domain, rest sourced from reference TRBV19 and TRBJ1-5, is DGGITQSPKYLFRKEGQNVTLSCEQNLNHDAMYWYRQDPGQGLRLIYYSQIVNDFQKGDIAEGYSVSREKKESFPLTVTSAQKNPTAFYLCASSIRHPGDQPQHFGDGTRLSIL.

This chain uses TRBV7-6 with TRBJ2-5, with TRBD1 as a possible D gene (5 bases). CDR1 SGHVS and CDR2 FNYEAQ come from the germline V gene. V gave up 5 bases and J gave up 5 bases, with 15 bases separating them. This CDR3 spans 14 amino acids. The CDR3 here is CASSQGPSRETQYF. In DNA, the CDR3 is TGTGCCAGCAGCCAGGGCCCTTCGAGGGAGACCCAGTACTTC.

The chain combines TRBV28 with TRBJ1-3; D is uncertain. Germline CDR1 reads MDHEN; CDR2 reads SYDVKM. This CDR3 has 15 amino acids. The germline V and J ends were trimmed by 7 bases and 0 bases, with 13 bases remaining between them. CDR3 loop: CASTSDVVSGNTIYF. The CDR3 nucleotides read TGTGCCAGCACTTCCGACGTGGTCTCTGGAAACACCATATATTTT.

The rearrangement links TRBV11-2 to TRBJ2-2; 7 bases align to TRBD1. The germline gives CDR1 SGHAT, CDR2 FQNNGV. The CDR3 extends over 15 amino acids. Unmatched junction bases numbered 7, after V lost 8 bases and J lost 1 base. CDR3 bases: TGTGCCAGCCGTTCCGGGACAGTGAACACCGGGGAGCTGTTTTTT. This translates into CASRSGTVNTGELFF. Full variable domain (rest looked up from reference TRBV11-2 and TRBJ2-2): EAGVAQSPRYKIIEKRQSVAFWCNPISGHATLYWYQQILGQGPKLLIQFQNNGVVDDSQLPKDRFSAERLKGVDSTLKIQPAKLEDSAVYLCASRSGTVNTGELFFGEGSRLTVL.

The sample holds one count of this clone. The V call is TRBV6-5, the J call TRBJ1-1, with D unresolved. CDR1 is MNHEY and CDR2 is SVGAGI in the germline V gene. CDR3 length: 15 residues. V shed 0 bases and J shed 0 bases, with 8 bases lying between them. The CDR3 nucleotides are TGTGCCAGCAGTTACTCTCCCGCCATGAACACTGAAGCTTTCTTT. Translating gives CASSYSPAMNTEAFF.

The V gene is TRBV4-1, the J gene TRBJ2-1, with 9 bases fitting TRBD2. The germline V gene has CDR1 MGHRA and CDR2 YSYEKL. J was trimmed by 9 bases and V by 1 base; bases with no gene match: 7. This CDR3 has 15 amino acids. The CDR3 bases are TGCGCCAGCAGCCAAGTCTTAGCGGGAGTAAGTGAGCAGTTCTTC. This translates into CASSQVLAGVSEQFF.

The V and J genes are TRBV5-1 and TRBJ2-3; 14 nucleotides match TRBD2. Germline V lookup: CDR1 SGHRS, CDR2 YFSETQ. The J segment lost 4 bases and the V segment lost 4 bases, leaving 14 bases of the junction unmatched. The CDR3 runs 19 residues. DNA for the CDR3: TGCGCCAGCAGCGGGCGACTAGCGGGAGGGCCAATTAATCCAGATACGCAGTATTTT. Its translation is CASSGRLAGGPINPDTQYF. Based on the CDR3 plus reference TRBV5-1 and TRBJ2-3, the full variable domain is KAGVTQTPRYLIKTRGQQVTLSCSPISGHRSVSWYQQTPGQGLQFLFEYFSETQRNKGNFPGRFSGRQFSNSRSEMNVSTLELGDSALYLCASSGRLAGGPINPDTQYFGPGTRLTVL.

This clone was seen just once. This chain joins TRBV5-4 and TRBJ2-5; D gene unclear. The length of the CDR3 is 13 residues. Germline CDR1 and CDR2: SGHNT and YYREEE (reference sequence). Trimming cost V 3 bases and J 2 bases, with 8 bases left between them. In nucleotides, the CDR3 is TGTGCCAGCAGCTCTTATACGCAAGAGACCCAGTACTTC. Protein sequence: CASSSYTQETQYF.

In regard to this clone: The same CDR3 is also encoded by other DNA sequences in this sample. The rearrangement uses TRBV7-9 and TRBJ1-5; no reliable D call. Looked up from germline, CDR1 is SEHNR and CDR2 is FQNEAQ (reference sequence). The CDR3 is 13 amino acids. V was shortened by 1 base and J by 5 bases, with 6 bases between the two germline ends. The CDR3 is CASSLDLHQPQHF. The DNA for the CDR3 is TGTGCCAGCAGCTTAGATCTTCATCAGCCCCAGCATTTT.

This clone occurred a few times. The DNA for the CDR3 is TGTGCCAGCAGACCCGATCAGGGTGGCGATCAGCCCCAGCATTTT. This gives the protein CASRPDQGGDQPQHF. J is TRBJ1-5 and V is TRBV6-6; D possibly corresponds to TRBD1 (5 bases). Germline lookup yields CDR1 MNHNY and CDR2 SVGAGI (reference sequence). The germline V and J ends were trimmed by 6 bases and 5 bases, with 17 bases remaining between them. CDR3 length equals 15 residues.